This T cell receptor (beta chain) was found in a study of human T cells and chemical hapten exposure. Overall study results and limits: No shift was seen in TCRs above 1 in 1000 frequency with DPC sensitization. The donors suffered from alopecia, so their immune response may not match that of healthy people.

TCRdb processed the RACE reads anew with MiXCR; each CDR3 protein has one entry. Among 40,000 to 60,000 distinct CDR3 sequences listed, 9.3% were seen once. After removal of 3 bases from V and 4 bases from J, the junction contained 5 bases not matched to a gene. Germline V lookup: CDR1 LNHDA, CDR2 SQIVND (reference sequence). The length of the CDR3 is 14 residues. The time point: patch test 1, 2 weeks after DPC sensitization. Treatment reported: therapeutic diphenylcyclopropenone sensitization with weekly scalp DPC. Alopecia patients deemed DPC-suitable, aged 18 to 70, excluding pregnancy. This clonotype was seen at least ten times. The antigen is not known.

Material: whole blood, obtained in connection with sensitization to the hapten diphenylcyclopropenone (DPC). This clonotype originated in a woman in her forties or fifties with alopecia areata. Some clones in this sample may be carry-over from other donors' samples. The chain couples TRBV19 to TRBJ2-5; TRBD1 agrees at 7 bases. The CDR3 region has the DNA TGTGCCAGTAGTATGAACAGGGGTGGAGAGACCCAGTACTTC. It codes for CASSMNRGGETQYF. The full variable domain, in which reference TRBV19 and TRBJ2-5 provide the parts outside the CDR3, is DGGITQSPKYLFRKEGQNVTLSCEQNLNHDAMYWYRQDPGQGLRLIYYSQIVNDFQKGDIAEGYSVSREKKESFPLTVTSAQKNPTAFYLCASSMNRGGETQYFGPGTRLLVL.